This record looks at one T cell receptor (beta chain) sequence and its context. What it binds is unknown. The sample originates from a study of vaccination and CD4 T cells after COVID-19. Overall study: Spike peptides, overlapping and drawn from SARS-CoV-2, HCoV-NL63, HCoV-OC43 and HCoV-229E, were used to stimulate cells.

Sequenced with the Oncomine TCR Beta short-read assay was DNA taken from cultured CD4+ T cells. Cultures of CD4+ T cells served as the source for extracting genomic DNA. TCRdb processed the PCR reads anew with MiXCR; each CDR3 protein has one entry. Of about 29,000 distinct CDR3 sequences listed, approximately 60% are singletons. The CDR3 runs to 12 residues. J was trimmed by 8 bases and V by 5 bases; bases with no gene match: 3. Per the germline V gene, CDR1 is LNHDA and CDR2 is SQIVND (reference sequence). Treatment indicated: roughly 10-day PBMC culture with coronavirus spike peptide pools or control peptides (ViraFEST assay).

This receptor was obtained from a human donor who received a COVID-19 vaccine. V usage is TRBV19 and J usage is TRBJ2-4, with 7 bases aligning to TRBD2. Sequenced here: CD4+ T cells from blood, cultured in vitro, sampled after SARS-CoV-2 vaccination. The CDR3 sequence is CASSVTSDIQYF. CDR3 sequence (DNA): TGTGCCAGTAGTGTAACTAGCGACATTCAGTACTTC.